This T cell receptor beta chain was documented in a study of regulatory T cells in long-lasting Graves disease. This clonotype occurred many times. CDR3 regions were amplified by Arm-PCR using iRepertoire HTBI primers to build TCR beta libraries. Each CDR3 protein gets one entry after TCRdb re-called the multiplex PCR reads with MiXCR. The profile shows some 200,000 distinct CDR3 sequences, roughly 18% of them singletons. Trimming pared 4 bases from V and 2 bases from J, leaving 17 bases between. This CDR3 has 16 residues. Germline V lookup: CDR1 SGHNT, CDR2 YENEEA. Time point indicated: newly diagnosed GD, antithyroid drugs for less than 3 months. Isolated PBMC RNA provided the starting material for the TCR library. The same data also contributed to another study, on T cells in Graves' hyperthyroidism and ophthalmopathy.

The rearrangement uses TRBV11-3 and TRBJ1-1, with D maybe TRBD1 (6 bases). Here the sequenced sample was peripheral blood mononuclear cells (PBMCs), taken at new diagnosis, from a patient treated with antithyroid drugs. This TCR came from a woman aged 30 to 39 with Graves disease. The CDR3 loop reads CASSSPGGPKNTEAFF. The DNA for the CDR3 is TGTGCCAGCAGCTCCCCGGGGGGGCCAAAAAACACTGAAGCTTTCTTT.